The 14 T cell receptor beta chains below all came from one sample that was sequenced in a study of a mutant IDH1 vaccine in newly diagnosed glioma. These receptors have no known antigen. The method was immunoSEQ multiplex PCR; TCRdb's version includes in-frame clones alone and lacks a portion of them. Altogether around 60,000 clones are present, around 83% being singletons, with the ten largest covering roughly 4%. This sample's time point: week 23, last vaccination. What each vaccine dose contained was 300 ug of mutant IDH1 20-mer peptide, accompanied by topical imiquimod. Source: PBMCs, taken from a glioma patient whose treatment included an IDH1 peptide vaccine. These TCRs come from a young man with glioma.

This sequence joins TRBV2 and TRBJ2-1, with 8 bases identical to TRBD1. The germline V gene has CDR1 SNHLY and CDR2 FYNNEI. The CDR3 is 17 amino acids. V lost 4 bases to trimming and J lost 3 bases; unmatched junction nucleotides: 11. In DNA form, the CDR3 reads TGTGCCAGCAGTGTAACCGGGACAGGACTCCTCTACAATGAGCAGTTCTTC. Translated: CASSVTGTGLLYNEQFF.

This clone has a handful of counts. J is TRBJ2-7 and V is TRBV6-5; weak D call: TRBD2 (7 bases). Trimming removed 6 bases from V and 5 bases from J, with 20 bases in between. Germline V gene data show CDR1 as MNHEY and CDR2 as SVGAGI. The CDR3 extends over 15 amino acids. CDR3 sequence reads: CASSRGGGPGDEQYF. The CDR3 DNA reads as TGTGCCAGCAGCCGTGGGGGGGGGCCCGGGGACGAGCAGTACTTC.

V and J are TRBV6-1 and TRBJ1-1; D is ambiguous. V was shortened by 4 bases and J by 5 bases, with 14 bases between the two germline ends. The CDR3 has 14 amino acids. CDR1 is MNHNS and CDR2 is SASEGT in the germline V gene. CDR3 DNA sequence: TGTGCCAGCAGTGGAGGGTTGAGGGCGACTGAAGCTTTCTTT. Its translation: CASSGGLRATEAFF.

The chain uses TRBV13 and TRBJ2-1, with 7 bases aligning to TRBD1. The CDR3 consists of 16 residues. Germline lookup yields CDR1 PRHDT and CDR2 FYEKMQ (reference sequence). Trimming removed 0 bases from V and 5 bases from J; junction bases left unmatched: 7. The CDR3 spells CASSLGIKTGNNEQFF. As DNA, the CDR3 is TGTGCCAGCAGCTTAGGGATAAAGACAGGGAACAATGAGCAGTTCTTC.

CDR3 protein: CASSYGGGKDTEAFF. CDR3 nucleotides: TGTGCCAGCAGTTATGGAGGGGGCAAGGACACTGAAGCTTTCTTT. The gene calls are TRBV6-5 and TRBJ1-1; 7 positions match TRBD1. V was pared by 3 bases and J by 3 bases, with 7 bases of the junction left unmatched. Germline V gene sequence: CDR1 MNHEY, CDR2 SVGAGI. This CDR3 is 15 amino acids long.

The genes are TRBV30 and TRBJ1-2; D is unresolved. CDR3 size: 12 residues. The ends were cut back, 1 base at V and 8 bases at J, with 11 bases in the middle. Germline V gives CDR1 GTSNPN, CDR2 SVGIG (reference sequence). CDR3 in DNA: TGTGCCTGGAGTGGACACAGTGTGGGCTACACCTTC. Protein product: CAWSGHSVGYTF.

The chain is built from TRBV30 and TRBJ2-3, with 7 bases lining up with TRBD1. The CDR3 is 13 residues long. Germline V gene sequence: CDR1 GTSNPN, CDR2 SVGIG (reference sequence). Germline trimming cut 3 bases from V and 4 bases from J; bases unmatched to any gene: 4. CDR3 sequence reads: CAWRGTVADTQYF. For the CDR3, the DNA is TGTGCCTGGAGAGGGACAGTGGCAGATACGCAGTATTTT.

This clone turned up a few times. This chain uses TRBV28 with TRBJ1-1; 7 bases match TRBD1. Trimming removed 3 bases from V and 1 base from J; junction bases left unmatched: 5. The germline CDR1 and CDR2 sequences are MDHEN and SYDVKM. The CDR3 length is 15 residues. The CDR3 is CASSFRDRANTEAFF. CDR3 nucleotides: TGTGCCAGCAGTTTTAGAGACAGGGCGAACACTGAAGCTTTCTTT.

V usage is TRBV6-5 and J usage is TRBJ1-5; the D is unclear. Germline V lookup: CDR1 MNHEY, CDR2 SVGAGI. This CDR3 region has 13 residues. V was clipped by 7 bases and J by 4 bases, with 11 bases between them. The CDR3 is CASTPNGNQPQHF. The CDR3 DNA reads TGTGCCAGCACCCCAAATGGGAATCAGCCCCAGCATTTT.

The chain links TRBV7-9 to TRBJ1-5; possible D gene TRBD1, 5 bases. The germline V and J ends were trimmed by 5 bases and 4 bases, with 12 bases remaining between them. Germline V gene lookup returns CDR1 SEHNR and CDR2 FQNEAQ (reference sequence). This CDR3 contains 14 residues. The CDR3 sequence: CASSQVGGNQPQHF. The CDR3, as DNA: TGTGCCAGCAGCCAGGTCGGGGGGAATCAGCCCCAGCATTTT.

The V call is TRBV4-1, the J call TRBJ1-3; possible D gene TRBD1, 5 bases. The CDR3 has 14 amino acids. V was clipped by 5 bases and J by 6 bases, with 14 bases between them. CDR1 and CDR2 from the germline V gene are MGHRA and YSYEKL. The CDR3 DNA sequence: TGCGCCAGCAGCAACCGGGACCAATTAAACACCATATATTTT. Its protein product is CASSNRDQLNTIYF.

The chain combines TRBV27 with TRBJ1-2; 7 positions match TRBD1. Per the germline V gene, CDR1 is MNHEY and CDR2 is SMNVEV (reference sequence). Unmatched junction bases numbered 15, after V lost 2 bases and J lost 3 bases. CDR3 length equals 18 residues. CDR3 DNA: TGTGCCAGCAGTTTAGTGGGCGGGAGGGGGCGCCCCTACTATGGCTACACCTTC. Amino acid sequence: CASSLVGGRGRPYYGYTF.

This chain uses TRBV11-2 with TRBJ1-2; no definite D call. Germline CDR1 is SGHAT and CDR2 is FQNNGV. Trimming removed 4 bases at V and 3 bases at J, with 24 bases between. The CDR3 is made up of 18 amino acids. The CDR3 here is CASSSEGGVGPNDYGYTF. CDR3 nucleotides: TGTGCCAGCAGCTCCGAGGGAGGAGTAGGCCCCAACGACTATGGCTACACCTTC. The variable domain in full, with the rest retrieved from reference TRBV11-2 and TRBJ1-2, is EAGVAQSPRYKIIEKRQSVAFWCNPISGHATLYWYQQILGQGPKLLIQFQNNGVVDDSQLPKDRFSAERLKGVDSTLKIQPAKLEDSAVYLCASSSEGGVGPNDYGYTFGSGTRLTVV.

The J gene is TRBJ1-1, the V gene TRBV7-9; 9 nucleotides agree with TRBD1. Germline V CDR1 and CDR2: SEHNR, FQNEAQ (reference sequence). The CDR3 covers 14 residues. The V gene end was trimmed by 6 bases and the J gene end by 4 bases; junction bases not matched to a gene: 6. The CDR3 is CASRSGTGFTEAFF. The CDR3 coding sequence is TGTGCCAGCAGATCCGGGACAGGGTTCACTGAAGCTTTCTTT.